These T cell receptor beta chains were read from a single sample in a study of T cell responses to AZD1222 COVID-19 vaccine. Clones were read by immunoSEQ multiplex PCR, and TCRdb kept only the in-frame ones, dropping some. Of about 130,000 clones in the sample, approximately 90% were seen once. Specimen: peripheral blood, collected on day 0 of AZD1222 vaccination. The receptors were gathered from an adult in good health. Each CDR3 is given with its conserved first and last residue. The D gene is left open where the match is weak. The listing skips clone size in some rows; elsewhere it reads once, few, many or a size class.

v_gene,j_gene,d_gene,abundance,CDR3nt,CDR3aa
TRBV19,TRBJ1-5,-,-,TGTGCCAGTAGTATTAGACCGGGAAGCAATCAGCCCCAGCATTTT,CASSIRPGSNQPQHF
TRBV5-6,TRBJ2-7,-,-,TGTGCCAGCAGCTCGGCGGGTTCCTACGAGCAGTACTTC,CASSSAGSYEQYF
TRBV28,TRBJ2-5,-,-,TGTGCCAGCAGTTTAGACAGACGACAAGAGACCCAGTACTTC,CASSLDRRQETQYF
TRBV9,TRBJ1-2,-,-,TGTGCCAGCAGCGTAGTATTCAAGGGCTACACCTTC,CASSVVFKGYTF
TRBV5-6,TRBJ2-1,TRBD2,-,TGTGCCAGCAGCTTTAGGGAAGCGGGGATATACAATGAGCAGTTCTTC,CASSFREAGIYNEQFF
TRBV28,TRBJ2-5,-,-,TGTGCCAGCATACAAGGAGACCAAGAGACCCAGTACTTC,CASIQGDQETQYF
TRBV6-5,TRBJ2-3,TRBD2,-,TGTGCCAGCGGAACTAGCGGGATTAAAGATACGCAGTATTTT,CASGTSGIKDTQYF
TRBV5-5,TRBJ1-3,-,-,TGTGCCAGCAGTCCGACAGCGTCTGGAAACACCATATATTTT,CASSPTASGNTIYF
TRBV18,TRBJ2-7,-,-,TGTGCCAGCGCAACCGGGACGCAATCCTACGAGCAGTACTTC,CASATGTQSYEQYF
TRBV10-2,TRBJ2-7,-,-,TGCGCCAGCAACGGGGATCTACCGGGAACTCGGGTCTACGAGCAGTACTTC,CASNGDLPGTRVYEQYF
TRBV4-1,TRBJ1-2,-,once,TGCGCCAGCAGCCAAGAAACACTCTATGGCTACACCTTC,CASSQETLYGYTF
TRBV28,TRBJ2-5,-,-,TGTGCCAGCAGTTTAATGGGAGGTCAAGAGACCCAGTACTTC,CASSLMGGQETQYF
TRBV7-9,TRBJ1-3,-,few,TGTGCCAGCAGCTTTTACAGTCGTGCTTCCCCCGGCTCTGGAAACACCATATATTTT,CASSFYSRASPGSGNTIYF
TRBV19,TRBJ1-2,-,once,TGTGCCAGTAGTCCGGCGGACAGAACTAACTATGGCTACACCTTC,CASSPADRTNYGYTF
TRBV7-9,TRBJ1-2,-,-,TGTGCCAGCAGCTCTTCGGGAGGCTATGGCTACACCTTC,CASSSSGGYGYTF
TRBV19,TRBJ2-3,-,-,TGTGCCAGTAGTGTAACTAGCACAGATACGCAGTATTTT,CASSVTSTDTQYF
TRBV27,TRBJ2-5,-,few,TGTGCCAGCAGTTTATCGCTCGATCGTACCCAGTACTTC,CASSLSLDRTQYF